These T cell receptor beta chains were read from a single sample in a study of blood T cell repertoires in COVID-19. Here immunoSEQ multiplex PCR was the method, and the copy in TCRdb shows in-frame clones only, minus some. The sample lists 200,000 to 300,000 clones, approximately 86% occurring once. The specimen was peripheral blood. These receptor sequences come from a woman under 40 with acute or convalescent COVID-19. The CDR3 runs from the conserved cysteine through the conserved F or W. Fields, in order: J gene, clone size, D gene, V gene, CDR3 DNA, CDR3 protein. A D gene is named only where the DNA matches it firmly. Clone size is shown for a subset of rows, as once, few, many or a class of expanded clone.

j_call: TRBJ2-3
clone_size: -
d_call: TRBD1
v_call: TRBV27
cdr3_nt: TGTGCCACCAACACCTACTCCGGGACAGGAACGGGCACAGATACGCAGTATTTT
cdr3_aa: CATNTYSGTGTGTDTQYF

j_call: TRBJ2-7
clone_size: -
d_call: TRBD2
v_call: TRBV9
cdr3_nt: TGTGCCAGCAGCGGCGGACTAGCGGGAGCGGCTAGCGAGCAGTACTTC
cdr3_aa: CASSGGLAGAASEQYF

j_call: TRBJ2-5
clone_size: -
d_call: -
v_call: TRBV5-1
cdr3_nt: TGCGCCAGCAGCTTGGAAGTTGTCGGGACCCAGTACTTC
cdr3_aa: CASSLEVVGTQYF

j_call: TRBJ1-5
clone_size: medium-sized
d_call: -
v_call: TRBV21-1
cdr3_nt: TGTGCCAGCAGCGGGCGGGACAGGGGAGATGATCAGCCCCAGCATTTT
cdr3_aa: CASSGRDRGDDQPQHF

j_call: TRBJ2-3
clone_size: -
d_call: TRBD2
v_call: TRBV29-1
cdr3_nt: TGCAGCGTTGCGGGGGGGAACACAGATACGCAGTATTTT
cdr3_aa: CSVAGGNTDTQYF

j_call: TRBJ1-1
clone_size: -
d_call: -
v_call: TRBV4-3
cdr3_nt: TGCGCCAGCAGCCAAGTTATACAGAACACTGAAGCTTTCTTT
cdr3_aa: CASSQVIQNTEAFF

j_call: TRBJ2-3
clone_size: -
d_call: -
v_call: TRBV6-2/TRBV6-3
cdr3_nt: TGTGCCAGCAGTCCCGCCCAAGCGGACCGCACAGATACGCAGTATTTT
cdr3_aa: CASSPAQADRTDTQYF

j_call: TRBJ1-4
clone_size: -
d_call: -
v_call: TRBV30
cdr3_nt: TGTGCCTGGACTGGGGCCAATGAAAAACTGTTTTTT
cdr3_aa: CAWTGANEKLFF

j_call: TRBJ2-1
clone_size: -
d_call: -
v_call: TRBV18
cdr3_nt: TGTGCCAGCTCACCACCTCGAGCAGGGATCCTTCCCAATGAGCAGTTCTTC
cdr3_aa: CASSPPRAGILPNEQFF

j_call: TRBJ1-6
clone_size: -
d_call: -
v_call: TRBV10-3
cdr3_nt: TGTGCCATCAGTGAGTCCCTCGTAGGGGTCGGGTCACCCCTCCACTTT
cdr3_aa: CAISESLVGVGSPLHF

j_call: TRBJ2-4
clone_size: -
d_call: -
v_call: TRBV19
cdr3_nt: TGTGCCAGTAGGAGTCACGCCAAAAACATTCAGTACTTC
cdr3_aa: CASRSHAKNIQYF

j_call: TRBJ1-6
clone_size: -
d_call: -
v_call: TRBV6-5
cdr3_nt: TGTGCCAGCAGTCCACTCATGGGGGGGAATTCACCCCTCCACTTT
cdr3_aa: CASSPLMGGNSPLHF

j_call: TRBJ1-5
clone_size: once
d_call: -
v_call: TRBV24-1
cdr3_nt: TGTGCCACCAGTGATAGACAGGGCAATCAGCCCCAGCATTTT
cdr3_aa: CATSDRQGNQPQHF